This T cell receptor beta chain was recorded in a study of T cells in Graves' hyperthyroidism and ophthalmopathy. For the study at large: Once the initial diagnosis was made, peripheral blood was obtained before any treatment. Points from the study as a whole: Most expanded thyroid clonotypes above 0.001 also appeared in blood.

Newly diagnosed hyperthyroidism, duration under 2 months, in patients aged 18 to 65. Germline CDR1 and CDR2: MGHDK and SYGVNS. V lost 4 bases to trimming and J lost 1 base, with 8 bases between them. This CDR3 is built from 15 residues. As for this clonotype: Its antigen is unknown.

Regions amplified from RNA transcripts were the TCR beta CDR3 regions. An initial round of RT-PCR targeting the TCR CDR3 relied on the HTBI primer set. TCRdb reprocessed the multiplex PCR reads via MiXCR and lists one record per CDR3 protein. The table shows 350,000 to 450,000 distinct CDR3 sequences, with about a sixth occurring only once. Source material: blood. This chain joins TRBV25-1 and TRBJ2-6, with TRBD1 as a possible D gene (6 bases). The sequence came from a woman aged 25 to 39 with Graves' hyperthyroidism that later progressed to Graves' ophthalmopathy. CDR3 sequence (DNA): TGTGCCAGCAGTGGCACAGGGTCTGGGGCCAACGTCCTGACTTTC. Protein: CASSGTGSGANVLTF. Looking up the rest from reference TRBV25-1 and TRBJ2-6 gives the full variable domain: EADIYQTPRYLVIGTGKKITLECSQTMGHDKMYWYQQDPGMELHLIHYSYGVNSTEKGDLSSESTVSRIRTEHFPLTLESARPSHTSQYLCASSGTGSGANVLTFGAGSRLTVL.